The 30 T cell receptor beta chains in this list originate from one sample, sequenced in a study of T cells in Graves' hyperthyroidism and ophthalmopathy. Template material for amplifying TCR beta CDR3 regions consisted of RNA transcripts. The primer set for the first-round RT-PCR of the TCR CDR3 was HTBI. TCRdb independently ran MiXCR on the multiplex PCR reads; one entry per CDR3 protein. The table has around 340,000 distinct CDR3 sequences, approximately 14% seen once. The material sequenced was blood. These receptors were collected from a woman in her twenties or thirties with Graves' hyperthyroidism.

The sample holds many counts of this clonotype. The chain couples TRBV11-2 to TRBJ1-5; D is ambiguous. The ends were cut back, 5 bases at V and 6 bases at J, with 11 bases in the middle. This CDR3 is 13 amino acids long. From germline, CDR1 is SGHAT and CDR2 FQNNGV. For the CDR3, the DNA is TGTGCCAGCAGCCAAGGAGTAGCTCAGCCCCAGCATTTT. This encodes CASSQGVAQPQHF.

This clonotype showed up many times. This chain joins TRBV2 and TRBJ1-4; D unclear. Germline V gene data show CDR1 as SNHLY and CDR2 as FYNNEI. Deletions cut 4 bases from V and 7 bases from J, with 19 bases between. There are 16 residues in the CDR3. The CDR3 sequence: CASSGLGLRRAEKLFF. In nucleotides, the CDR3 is TGTGCCAGCAGTGGTCTAGGGTTGAGGCGAGCTGAAAAACTGTTTTTT.

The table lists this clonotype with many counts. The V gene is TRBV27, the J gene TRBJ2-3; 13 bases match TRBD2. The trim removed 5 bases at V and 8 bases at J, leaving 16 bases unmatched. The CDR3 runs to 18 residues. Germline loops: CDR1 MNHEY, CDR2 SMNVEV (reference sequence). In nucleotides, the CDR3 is TGTGCCAGCAGTCTCGAGCATAGAGGACTAGCGGGAGTGAGTACGCAGTATTTT. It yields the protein CASSLEHRGLAGVSTQYF.

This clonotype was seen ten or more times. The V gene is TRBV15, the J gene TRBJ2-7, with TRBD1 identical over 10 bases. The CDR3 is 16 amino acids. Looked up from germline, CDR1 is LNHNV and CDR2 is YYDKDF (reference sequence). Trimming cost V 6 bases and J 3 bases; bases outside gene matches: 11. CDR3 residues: CATSPPGQGIGYEQYF. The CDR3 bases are TGTGCCACCAGTCCTCCGGGACAGGGGATTGGCTACGAGCAGTACTTC.

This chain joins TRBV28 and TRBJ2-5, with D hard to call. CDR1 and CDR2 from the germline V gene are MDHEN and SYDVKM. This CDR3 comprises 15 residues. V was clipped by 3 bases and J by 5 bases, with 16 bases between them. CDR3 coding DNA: TGTGCCAGCAGTTTGGCCCTGGGCACCTGGGAGACCCAGTACTTC. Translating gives CASSLALGTWETQYF.

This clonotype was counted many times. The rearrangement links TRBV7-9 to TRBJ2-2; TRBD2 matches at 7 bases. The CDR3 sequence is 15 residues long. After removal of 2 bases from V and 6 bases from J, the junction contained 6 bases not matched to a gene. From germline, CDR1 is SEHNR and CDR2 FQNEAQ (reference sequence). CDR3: CASSLQAGEAGELFF. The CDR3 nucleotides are TGTGCCAGCAGCTTACAGGCGGGAGAGGCCGGGGAGCTGTTTTTT.

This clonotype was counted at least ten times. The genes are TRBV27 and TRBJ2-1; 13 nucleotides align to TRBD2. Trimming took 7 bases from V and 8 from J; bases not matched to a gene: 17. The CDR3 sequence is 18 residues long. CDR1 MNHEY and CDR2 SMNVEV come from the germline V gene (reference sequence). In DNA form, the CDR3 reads TGTGCCAGCACCCACACCGGGACTAGCGGGATCCTACTGCATGAGCAGTTCTTC. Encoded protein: CASTHTGTSGILLHEQFF.

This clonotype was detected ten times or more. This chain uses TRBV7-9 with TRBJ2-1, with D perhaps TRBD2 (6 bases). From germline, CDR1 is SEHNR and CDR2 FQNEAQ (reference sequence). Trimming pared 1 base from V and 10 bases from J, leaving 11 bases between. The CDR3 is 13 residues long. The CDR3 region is CASSLVVSGEQFF. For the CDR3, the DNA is TGTGCCAGCAGCTTAGTGGTTAGCGGCGAGCAGTTCTTC.

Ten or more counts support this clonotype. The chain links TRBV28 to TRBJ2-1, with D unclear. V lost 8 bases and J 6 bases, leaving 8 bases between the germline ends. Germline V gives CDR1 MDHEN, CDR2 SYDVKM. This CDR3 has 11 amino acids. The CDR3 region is CASAVRNEQFF. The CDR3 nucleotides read TGTGCCAGCGCCGTCCGCAATGAGCAGTTCTTC. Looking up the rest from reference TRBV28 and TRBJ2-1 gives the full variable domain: DVKVTQSSRYLVKRTGEKVFLECVQDMDHENMFWYRQDPGLGLRLIYFSYDVKMKEKGDIPEGYSVSREKKERFSLILESASTNQTSMYLCASAVRNEQFFGPGTRLTVL.

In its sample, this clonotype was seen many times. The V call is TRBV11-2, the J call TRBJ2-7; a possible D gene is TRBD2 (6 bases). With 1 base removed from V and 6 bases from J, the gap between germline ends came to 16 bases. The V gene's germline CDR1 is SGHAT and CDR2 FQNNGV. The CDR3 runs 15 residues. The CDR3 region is CASSLAWRGPSEQYF. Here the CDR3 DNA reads TGTGCCAGCAGCTTAGCGTGGCGGGGTCCCTCCGAGCAGTACTTC.

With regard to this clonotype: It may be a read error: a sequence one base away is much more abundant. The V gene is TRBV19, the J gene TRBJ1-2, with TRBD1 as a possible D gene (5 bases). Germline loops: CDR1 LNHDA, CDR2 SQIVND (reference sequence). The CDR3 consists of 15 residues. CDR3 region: CAGSTQVGGGYGYTF. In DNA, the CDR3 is TGTGCCGGTAGTACCCAGGTTGGGGGAGGCTATGGCTACACCTTC.

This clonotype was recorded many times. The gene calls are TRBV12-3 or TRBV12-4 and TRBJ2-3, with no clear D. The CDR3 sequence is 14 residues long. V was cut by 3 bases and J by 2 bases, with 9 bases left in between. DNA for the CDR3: TGTGCCAGCAGTTTCAAACAGCTCACAGATACGCAGTATTTT. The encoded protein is CASSFKQLTDTQYF.

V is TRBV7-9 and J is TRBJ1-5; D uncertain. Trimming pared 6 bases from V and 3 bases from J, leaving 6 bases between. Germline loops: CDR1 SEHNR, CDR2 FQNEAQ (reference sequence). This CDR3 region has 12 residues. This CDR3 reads CASSHDNQPQHF. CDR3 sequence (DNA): TGTGCCAGCAGTCACGACAATCAGCCCCAGCATTTT.

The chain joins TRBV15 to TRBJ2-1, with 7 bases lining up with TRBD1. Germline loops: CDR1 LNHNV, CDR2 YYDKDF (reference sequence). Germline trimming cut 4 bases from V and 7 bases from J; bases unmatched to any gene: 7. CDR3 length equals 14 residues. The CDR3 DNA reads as TGTGCCACCAGCAACGCCGGGACAGCAAATGAGCAGTTCTTC. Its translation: CATSNAGTANEQFF.

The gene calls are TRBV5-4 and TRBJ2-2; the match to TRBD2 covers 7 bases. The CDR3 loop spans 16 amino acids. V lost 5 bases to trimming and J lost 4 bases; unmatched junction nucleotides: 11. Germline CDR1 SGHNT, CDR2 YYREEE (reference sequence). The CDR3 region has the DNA TGTGCCAGCAGATCCTTCGAGGGAGGGAGCACCGGGGAGCTGTTTTTT. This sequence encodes CASRSFEGGSTGELFF.

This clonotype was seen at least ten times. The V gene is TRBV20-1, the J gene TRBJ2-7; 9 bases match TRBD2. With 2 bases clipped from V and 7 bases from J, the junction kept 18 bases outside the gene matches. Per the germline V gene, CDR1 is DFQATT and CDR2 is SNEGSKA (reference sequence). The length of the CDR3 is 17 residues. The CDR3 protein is CSARPLPSGTTPVEQYF. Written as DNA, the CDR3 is TGCAGTGCTAGACCCCTACCTAGCGGGACTACCCCCGTGGAGCAGTACTTC.

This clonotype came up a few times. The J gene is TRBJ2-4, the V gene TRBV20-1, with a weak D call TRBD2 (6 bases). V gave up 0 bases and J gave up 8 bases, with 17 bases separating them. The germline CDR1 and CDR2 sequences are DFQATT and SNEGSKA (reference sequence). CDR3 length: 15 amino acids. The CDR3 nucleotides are TGCAGTGCTAGAGACTTCGGCGGGAATGGGGACATTCAGTACTTC. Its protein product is CSARDFGGNGDIQYF.

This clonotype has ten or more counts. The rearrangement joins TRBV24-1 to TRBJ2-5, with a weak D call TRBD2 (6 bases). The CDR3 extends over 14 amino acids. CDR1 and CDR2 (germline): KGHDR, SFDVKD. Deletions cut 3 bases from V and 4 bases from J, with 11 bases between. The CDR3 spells CATSDKRGGETQYF. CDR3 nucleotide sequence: TGTGCCACCAGTGATAAAAGGGGAGGAGAGACCCAGTACTTC.

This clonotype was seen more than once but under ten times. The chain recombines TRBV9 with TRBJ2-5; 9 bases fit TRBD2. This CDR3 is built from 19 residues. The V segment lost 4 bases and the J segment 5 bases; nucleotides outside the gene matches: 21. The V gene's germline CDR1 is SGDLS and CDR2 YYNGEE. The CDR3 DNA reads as TGTGCCAGCAGCCTTGGTGTCCAGCGGGAGGAGCATTTCGGGGAGACCCAGTACTTC. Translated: CASSLGVQREEHFGETQYF.

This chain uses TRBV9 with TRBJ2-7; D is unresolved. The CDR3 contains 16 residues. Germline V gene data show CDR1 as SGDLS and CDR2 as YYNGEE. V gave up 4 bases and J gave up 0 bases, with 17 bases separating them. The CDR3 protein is CASSPGGDPSSYEQYF. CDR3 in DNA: TGTGCCAGCAGCCCAGGTGGCGACCCTAGCTCCTACGAGCAGTACTTC.

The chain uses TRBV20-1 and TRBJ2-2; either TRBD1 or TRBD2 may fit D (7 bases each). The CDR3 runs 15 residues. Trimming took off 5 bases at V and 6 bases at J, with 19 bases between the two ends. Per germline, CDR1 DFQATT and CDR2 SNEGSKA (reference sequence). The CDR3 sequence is CSAVKAGQRAGELFF. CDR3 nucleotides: TGCAGTGCTGTAAAAGCGGGACAGCGAGCCGGGGAGCTGTTTTTT.

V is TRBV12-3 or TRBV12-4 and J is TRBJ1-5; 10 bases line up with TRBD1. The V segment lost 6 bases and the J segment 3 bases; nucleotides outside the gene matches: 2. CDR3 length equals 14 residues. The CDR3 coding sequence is TGTGCCAGCAGGGGGACAGGGGCCAATCAGCCCCAGCATTTT. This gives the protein CASRGTGANQPQHF.

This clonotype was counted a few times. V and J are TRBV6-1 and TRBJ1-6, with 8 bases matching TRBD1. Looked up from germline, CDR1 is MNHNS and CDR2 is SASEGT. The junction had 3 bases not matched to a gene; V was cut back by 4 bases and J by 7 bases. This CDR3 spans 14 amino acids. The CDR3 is CASSARDRNSPLHF. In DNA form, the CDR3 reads TGTGCCAGCAGTGCCAGGGACAGGAATTCACCCCTCCACTTT.

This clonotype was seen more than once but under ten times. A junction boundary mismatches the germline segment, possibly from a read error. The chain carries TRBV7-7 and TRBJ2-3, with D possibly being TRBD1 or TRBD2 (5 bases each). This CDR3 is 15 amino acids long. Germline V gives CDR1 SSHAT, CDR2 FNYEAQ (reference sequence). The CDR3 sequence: CASSSSLGASDTQYF. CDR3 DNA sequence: TGTGCTAGCAGCTCGTCCCTCGGGGCGTCAGATACGCAGTATTTT.

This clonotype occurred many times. CDR3 coding DNA: TGTGCCAGCAGAACCCCCGGGACTAGCGTAACAGATACGCAGTATTTT. This codes for CASRTPGTSVTDTQYF. The chain carries TRBV28 and TRBJ2-3; 10 nucleotides line up with TRBD2. CDR3 size: 16 residues. In germline, CDR1 is MDHEN, CDR2 SYDVKM. V trimming: 6 bases; J trimming: 3 bases; junction bases outside the gene matches: 9.

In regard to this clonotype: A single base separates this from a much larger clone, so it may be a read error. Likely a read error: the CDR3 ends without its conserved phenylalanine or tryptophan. CDR3 nucleotide sequence: TGTGCCAGCAGTTTAGACTATACCTCACCCCTCCACCTT. This sequence encodes CASSLDYTSPLHL. V usage is TRBV28 and J usage is TRBJ1-6; D is unclear. Trimming removed 2 bases from V and 10 bases from J, with 9 bases in between. The CDR3 runs to 13 residues. Germline CDR1 is MDHEN and CDR2 is SYDVKM.

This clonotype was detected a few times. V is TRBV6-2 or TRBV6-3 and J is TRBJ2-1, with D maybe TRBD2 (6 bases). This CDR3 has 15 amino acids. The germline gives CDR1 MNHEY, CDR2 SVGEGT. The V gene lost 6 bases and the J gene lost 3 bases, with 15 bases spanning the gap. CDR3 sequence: CASSRPGLGYNEQFF. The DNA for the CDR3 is TGTGCCAGCAGCCGCCCGGGACTGGGCTACAATGAGCAGTTCTTC.

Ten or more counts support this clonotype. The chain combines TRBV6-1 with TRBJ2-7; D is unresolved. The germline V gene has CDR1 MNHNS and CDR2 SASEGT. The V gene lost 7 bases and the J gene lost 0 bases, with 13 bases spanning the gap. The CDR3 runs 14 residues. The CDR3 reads CASNRGINSYEQYF. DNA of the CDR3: TGTGCCAGCAATCGTGGCATCAACTCCTACGAGCAGTACTTC.

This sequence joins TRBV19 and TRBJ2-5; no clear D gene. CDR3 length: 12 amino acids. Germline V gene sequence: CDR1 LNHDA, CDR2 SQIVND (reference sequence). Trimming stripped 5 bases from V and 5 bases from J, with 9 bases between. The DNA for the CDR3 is TGTGCCAGTAGTGGGATCTATGAGACCCAGTACTTC. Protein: CASSGIYETQYF.

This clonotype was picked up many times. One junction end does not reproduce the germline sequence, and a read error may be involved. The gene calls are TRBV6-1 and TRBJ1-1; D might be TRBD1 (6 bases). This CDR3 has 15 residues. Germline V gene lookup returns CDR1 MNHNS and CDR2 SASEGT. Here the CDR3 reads CASREGVLRDTQAFF. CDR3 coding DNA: TGTGCCAGCAGGGAGGGGGTCCTCCGGGACACTCAAGCTTTCTTT.